The 21 T cell receptor beta chains below were found in one sample sequenced in a study of CD8+CD57+ T cells in acquired aplastic anemia. The template used for profiling TCR beta VDJ and CDR3 was genomic DNA. TCRdb re-analysed the reads in MiXCR, keeping a single row per CDR3 protein. The table records 400,000 to 450,000 distinct CDR3 sequences, 55% to 75% of them present only once. Sequencing input: sorted CD4+, CD8+, or CD8+CD57+ T cells (not recorded which) from PBMCs. These receptors were taken from a human donor in good health, serving as a control.

This chain joins TRBV7-9 and TRBJ1-2; 7 bases agree with TRBD1. J lost 5 bases, V lost 3 bases, and 9 bases had no gene match. The CDR3 covers 15 residues. Germline-derived CDR1 and CDR2 are SEHNR and FQNEAQ (reference sequence). The CDR3 loop reads CASSLEPGQSYGYTF. Here the CDR3 DNA reads TGTGCCAGCAGCTTGGAACCGGGACAGTCTTATGGCTACACCTTC.

Regarding this clonotype: Germline and junction disagree at one end, which may indicate a read error. This sequence joins TRBV19 and TRBJ1-2, with D maybe TRBD1 (5 bases). Germline V CDR1 and CDR2: LNHDA, SQIVND (reference sequence). The CDR3 consists of 17 residues. The DNA for the CDR3 is TGTGCCAGTGGCCAGGGTGGGGGGATTCCCCTCCACTATGGCTACGCCTTC. This gives the protein CASGQGGGIPLHYGYAF.

Points on this clonotype: This may be a read error, as it is one base from a much larger clone. The chain carries TRBV7-2 and TRBJ2-7; D is possibly TRBD2 (6 bases). Trimming left V 4 bases short and J 7 bases short, with 20 bases between. Germline lookup yields CDR1 SGHTA and CDR2 FQGNSA. The CDR3 is 15 residues long. CDR3 protein: CASSSDGTGGVEQYF. As DNA, the CDR3 is TGTGCCAGCAGCTCTGATGGGACTGGCGGGGTAGAGCAGTACTTC.

The chain recombines TRBV11-2 with TRBJ2-5; D ambiguous. The CDR3 extends over 17 amino acids. Germline CDR1 SGHAT, CDR2 FQNNGV. Trimming took 1 base from V and 5 from J, leaving 20 bases between them. CDR3 DNA: TGTGCCAGCAGCTTAGGATTCACCAACTGGTCCCAGGAGACCCAGTACTTC. Translating it yields CASSLGFTNWSQETQYF.

As to this clonotype: This likely comes from a read error, as the CDR3 has no conserved phenylalanine or tryptophan at its end. CDR3 in amino acids: CASSTGSYSNQPQHC. CDR3 DNA sequence: TGTGCCAGTAGTACCGGGTCGTACAGCAATCAGCCCCAGCATTGT. V is TRBV19 and J is TRBJ1-5; D ambiguous. This CDR3 region has 15 residues. The V and J ends lost 4 bases and 1 base respectively, with 11 bases between them. CDR1 and CDR2 (germline): LNHDA, SQIVND (reference sequence).

In the case of this clonotype: The junction does not match germline at one end; this may be a read error. V is TRBV20-1 and J is TRBJ1-1; tentatively, D is TRBD1 (5 bases). The CDR3 is 13 residues long. Looked up from germline, CDR1 is DFQATT and CDR2 is SNEGSKA (reference sequence). For the CDR3, the DNA is TGCAGCGCTAGGGCCGCCAGGGAAGCTGAAGCTTTCTTT. Residues: CSARAAREAEAFF.

The J gene is TRBJ1-2, the V gene TRBV4-1; the D is unclear. Trimming left V 5 bases short and J 1 base short, with 5 bases between. This CDR3 is 12 amino acids long. Germline V gene data show CDR1 as MGHRA and CDR2 as YSYEKL. The CDR3 loop reads CASSGNNYGYTF. CDR3 coding DNA: TGCGCCAGCAGCGGGAATAACTATGGCTACACCTTC.

The chain combines TRBV20-1 with TRBJ2-1, with TRBD1 matching over 9 bases. Germline lookup yields CDR1 DFQATT and CDR2 SNEGSKA (reference sequence). This CDR3 is built from 14 residues. After removal of 6 bases from V and 2 bases from J, the junction contained 5 bases not matched to a gene. The CDR3 DNA is TGCAGTGCGAGAAGACAGGGGGCCTACAATGAGCAGTTCTTC. This sequence encodes CSARRQGAYNEQFF.

The chain couples TRBV12-3 or TRBV12-4 to TRBJ2-3; D gene ambiguous. This CDR3 spans 16 amino acids. Trimming cost V 5 bases and J 3 bases, with 18 bases left between them. The CDR3, as DNA: TGTGCCAGCAGTACAGTGGGCCCCGCGAGGACAGATACGCAGTATTTT. Encoded protein: CASSTVGPARTDTQYF.

J is TRBJ1-3 and V is TRBV10-1, with 9 bases matching TRBD1. Per the germline V gene, CDR1 is WNHNN and CDR2 is SYGVQD (reference sequence). There are 16 residues in the CDR3. Unmatched junction bases numbered 6, after V lost 2 bases and J lost 4 bases. The CDR3 loop reads CASSERTGQGGNTIYF. The CDR3 bases are TGCGCCAGCAGTGAGCGGACGGGACAGGGCGGAAACACCATATATTTT.

The chain is built from TRBV15 and TRBJ2-7; a possible D gene is TRBD1 (6 bases). Germline V gene lookup returns CDR1 LNHNV and CDR2 YYDKDF (reference sequence). The CDR3 extends over 16 amino acids. V lost 0 bases to trimming and J lost 3 bases, with 15 bases between them. The DNA for the CDR3 is TGTGCCACCAGCAGAGATTCAAGGGGGACCTACTACGAGCAGTACTTC. Amino acids: CATSRDSRGTYYEQYF.

As regards this clonotype: As the CDR3 is not closed by the conserved phenylalanine or tryptophan, this likely results from a read error. The limits of the CDR3 on the DNA are not certain, so only TCRdb's listed CDR3 is given. The CDR3 loop reads CASGRFGNTEAFFVQ. The V gene is TRBV2, the J gene TRBJ2-1; the table's D gene call, TRBD1, was not cross checked with the DNA. The CDR3 has 15 amino acids, counting both end residues. CDR1 SNHLY and CDR2 FYNNEI come from the germline V gene.

Regarding this clonotype: A read error may account for a junction end that differs from germline. The DNA of the CDR3 is TGCGGCGTTGAAGACAGGGAGGGCTCACCCCTCCACTTT. This gives the protein CGVEDREGSPLHF. The rearrangement links TRBV29-1 to TRBJ1-6; 7 bases map to TRBD1. Per the germline V gene, CDR1 is SQVTM and CDR2 is ANQGSEA. This CDR3 has 13 amino acids. The full variable domain, with the rest looked up from reference TRBV29-1 and TRBJ1-6, is SAVISQKPSRDICQRGTSLTIQCQVDSQVTMMFWYRQQPGQSLTLIATANQGSEATYESGFVIDKFPISRPNLTFSTLTVSNMSPEDSSIYLCGVEDREGSPLHFGNGTRLTVT.

The rearrangement links TRBV5-4 to TRBJ1-2; D might be TRBD1 (5 bases). The CDR3 spans 13 residues. V lost 2 bases to trimming and J lost 4 bases, with 9 bases between them. CDR1 and CDR2 from the germline V gene are SGHNT and YYREEE (reference sequence). In DNA, the CDR3 is TGTGCCAGCAGCTTCGCAGGGTTCTATGGCTACACCTTC. Translated, it gives CASSFAGFYGYTF.

This clonotype was counted at least ten times. The V gene is TRBV20-1, the J gene TRBJ1-2; no firm D call. Trimming took 4 bases from V and 4 from J, leaving 10 bases between them. In germline, CDR1 is DFQATT, CDR2 SNEGSKA (reference sequence). This CDR3 contains 12 residues. CDR3 nucleotides: TGCAGTGCTATGGGGTCCCGCTATGGCTACACCTTC. Its translation is CSAMGSRYGYTF.

This sequence joins TRBV20-1 and TRBJ2-1; unclear D gene. Germline CDR1 and CDR2: DFQATT and SNEGSKA (reference sequence). The CDR3 loop spans 12 amino acids. With 4 bases removed from V and 11 bases from J, the gap between germline ends came to 15 bases. The CDR3 loop is CSANSQDTQQFF. DNA for the CDR3: TGCAGTGCTAACAGCCAAGACACTCAGCAGTTCTTC.

This clonotype was recorded many times. The chain has TRBV6-1 and TRBJ1-2, with D perhaps matching TRBD1 (5 bases). CDR3 length: 15 amino acids. Deletions cut 0 bases from V and 5 bases from J, with 13 bases between. Germline CDR1 MNHNS, CDR2 SASEGT. The CDR3 DNA follows: TGTGCCAGCAGTGAAGCGCTGGGCAGACAGTATGGCTACACCTTC. Translated, it gives CASSEALGRQYGYTF.

The J gene is TRBJ2-7, the V gene TRBV7-2; weak D call: TRBD2 (5 bases). The J call may not be correct, given that the DNA end is closer to TRBJ2-5. The CDR3 contains 14 residues. The germline V gene has CDR1 SGHTA and CDR2 FQGNSA. The CDR3 DNA reads TGTGCCAGCAGCTTCCAGCGGTTACAAGAGACCCAGTACTTC. Protein: CASSFQRLQETQYF.

V and J are TRBV7-9 and TRBJ1-6; D is ambiguous. From germline, CDR1 is SEHNR and CDR2 FQNEAQ (reference sequence). This CDR3 contains 15 residues. Trimming left V 5 bases short and J 18 bases short, with 26 bases between. The CDR3 region has the DNA TGTGCCAGCAGCGTTACGGCGGGCTATAGTTCACACACCCACTTT. Encoded protein: CASSVTAGYSSHTHF.

The gene calls are TRBV20-1 and TRBJ1-1; no firm D call. With 3 bases removed from V and 4 bases from J, the gap between germline ends came to 12 bases. The CDR3 has 13 residues. Looked up from germline, CDR1 is DFQATT and CDR2 is SNEGSKA (reference sequence). The CDR3 loop is CSARVTWGTEAFF. Here the CDR3 DNA reads TGCAGTGCTAGGGTTACGTGGGGCACTGAAGCTTTCTTT.

Remarks on this clonotype: One end of the junction is discordant with germline, which a read error may explain. V usage is TRBV7-2 and J usage is TRBJ1-6; TRBD1 might be the D (5 bases). Germline CDR1 and CDR2: SGHTA and FQGNSA. This CDR3 has 15 residues. CDR3 sequence reads: CASSFRGIGTAPHHF. CDR3 bases: TGTGCCAGCAGCTTTAGGGGAATCGGGACTGCACCCCACCACTTT.